This record looks at one TCR beta chain sequence and its context. Generated by immunoSEQ multiplex PCR, the TCRdb table keeps only in-frame clones and is missing some. This table has millions of clones, 90% to 95% appearing once. V was cut by 2 bases and J by 5 bases, with 9 bases left in between. This CDR3 is 13 amino acids long. Germline assignment: CDR1 MDHEN and CDR2 SYDVKM. CD45RO-negative CD8 cells positively selected for CCR7 made up the naive population, which excluded terminally differentiated effector memory CD45RA+ cells. The data stem from a study of shared clonotypes between healthy human individuals.

Sequencing was done on a sample of naive CD8+ T cells from PBMCs. This TCR was sampled from a young man in good health. Some clones in this sample may be carry-over from other donors' samples. The rearrangement uses TRBV28 and TRBJ1-1; D may be TRBD1 (5 bases). CDR3 protein: CASSLREGTEAFF. CDR3 nucleotides: TGTGCCAGCAGTTTACGGGAGGGGACTGAAGCTTTCTTT.